This paragraph reports one T cell receptor (beta chain). This clone was detected only a few times. Its recognized antigen is unknown. No base qualities exist here, and no much larger clone lies one base off it. The sample belongs to a study of pediatric ulcerative colitis (dated by TCRdb to about 2019). Background for the entire study: Fewer than 10 ulcerative colitis patients had pancolitis and two had left-sided colitis, with histology consistent with ulcerative colitis in all. From about ten newly diagnosed, treatment-naive pediatric ulcerative colitis patients and four non-IBD control children, paired blood and rectal samples were collected. By Pediatric Ulcerative Colitis Activity Index, a couple of patients had mild disease, four had moderate disease and three had acute severe colitis.

Through the immunoSEQ TRB Survey service, multiplex V and J primers were used to amplify rearranged CDR3 beta regions from genomic DNA. To keep sequencing depth equal across samples, survey-level depth of up to 500,000 reads per sample was applied. The libraries were purified and pooled, then sequenced using Illumina technology. Per the original workflow: Productive clonality, sample overlap, pairwise scatters, CDR3 beta length, V/D/J gene usage and productiveness were all assessed with the immunoSEQ online tools. Calculated diversity was defined as the number of unique rearrangements divided by total templates times 100, and Shannon and Simpson indices were additionally computed. Z-score normalized data were analyzed by principal component analysis with the R prcomp function and the ggbiplot package. Morisita's index was used to quantify blood-rectal clonal overlap within each subject. TCRdb holds this immuneACCESS table with in-frame rearrangements only. Some clones are missing; in checked studies, unresolved V genes explain under half, and the rest has no known cause. V and J calls and clone size are given by that table; D and trimming were obtained from the DNA. The sample includes some 50,000 clones, with roughly 79% observed a single time. More than 3.5% of the sample goes to the ten largest clones.

What the work shows at the level of the full study, not this receptor alone: A couple of patients' blood samples yielded substantially fewer templates for technical reasons and were excluded from blood-rectal overlap analysis. Blood-derived T cells may have been included in rectal pinch biopsies, especially in patients with overt colitis. The healthy control group was small, consisting of only four individuals. Repertoires were derived from total lymphocyte DNA, so rare subsets such as regulatory T cells may have patterns not reflected. Significantly higher autologous blood-rectal clonal overlap was found in ulcerative colitis patients than in controls, which suggested increased T cell trafficking to inflamed tissue. Two rectal CDR3 clonotypes turned up in every ulcerative colitis patient but in none of the controls. Controls, mild-moderate and acute severe colitis patients were separated by rectal repertoire features, and reduced rectal diversity due to clonal expansions was observed in acute severe colitis.

Via the germline V gene, CDR1 is SGHRS and CDR2 YFSETQ. Compared with germline, V lacks 3 bases and J lacks 3 bases; bases without a gene match: 1. The CDR3, from cysteine to phenylalanine, totals 13 residues. The read is trimmed to its CDR3 DNA, 39 bases read in frame from base 1. During colonoscopy, one to two rectal pinch biopsies were obtained for research purposes. Before the diagnostic colonoscopy, none of the ulcerative colitis patients had been given immunosuppressive medication. Before DNA isolation, rectal biopsies were subjected to proteinase K digestion. The Wizard kit (Promega) was used to extract genomic DNA from blood and intestinal samples.

The chain links TRBV5-1 with TRBJ1-2; 8 junctional bases match TRBD1. The sequencing input was gut tissue. The receptor's source is a girl between 10 and 17 years old with moderate ulcerative colitis. The bases read TGCGCCAGCAGCTCGACAGGGGACTATGGCTACACCTTC. Translated, it gives CASSSTGDYGYTF.